This is a list of T cell receptor beta chains from one sample in a study of T-cell memory formation after mild COVID-19. Using its own MiXCR run on the 5' RACE reads, TCRdb lists one record per CDR3 protein. Seen here are 150,000 to 200,000 distinct CDR3 sequences, approximately 18% observed once, and the top ten hold roughly 4.3%. Source material: PBMCs or a T cell subset sorted from them (not recorded which). The receptors shown here come from a man aged 18 to 30 who had mild COVID-19 (a few samples of this study predate the infection). Cell type and time point are not known. CDR3s include the opening cysteine and the closing phenylalanine or tryptophan. The order of the fields is V gene, J gene, D gene, clone size, CDR3 DNA, CDR3 protein. The D gene is left open where the match is weak. Size tells how often a clone was seen (once, few, many) or the class of an expanded clone, and some rows leave it out.

V: TRBV24-1
J: TRBJ2-2
D: .
size: .
DNA: TGTGCCACCAGTGATGGAGACAGCGCGAACACCGGGGAGCTGTTTTTT
CDR3: CATSDGDSANTGELFF

V: TRBV11-2
J: TRBJ2-5
D: .
size: few
DNA: TGTGCCAGCAGCCCAACCGGGGCGGAGACCCAGTACTTC
CDR3: CASSPTGAETQYF

V: TRBV5-1
J: TRBJ2-3
D: TRBD2
size: .
DNA: TGCGCCAGCATCCTAGCGGGCACAGATACGCAGTATTTT
CDR3: CASILAGTDTQYF

V: TRBV28
J: TRBJ1-5
D: TRBD1
size: many
DNA: TGTGCCAGCAGCCCGGGGGACAGGAGATCACTTTATAGCAATCAGCCCCAGCATTTT
CDR3: CASSPGDRRSLYSNQPQHF

V: TRBV5-6
J: TRBJ1-5
D: .
size: few
DNA: TGTGCCAGCAGCTTGTGGGGGCCTAACCAGCCCCAGCATTTT
CDR3: CASSLWGPNQPQHF

V: TRBV4-3
J: TRBJ1-5
D: .
size: .
DNA: TGCGCCAGCAGCCAAGATAGAGGAATGCCCCAGCATTTT
CDR3: CASSQDRGMPQHF

V: TRBV7-3
J: TRBJ2-3
D: .
size: .
DNA: TGTGCCAGCAGCTTAACGCGGGATAGCACGTCAGATACGCAGTATTTT
CDR3: CASSLTRDSTSDTQYF

V: TRBV19
J: TRBJ2-1
D: .
size: few
DNA: TGTGCCAGTAGTATCAGGGTTAACAATGAGCAGTTCTTC
CDR3: CASSIRVNNEQFF

V: TRBV6-6
J: TRBJ2-1
D: .
size: .
DNA: TGTGCCAGCAGTTACTCGAGGGAAATTCACAATGAGCAGTTCTTC
CDR3: CASSYSREIHNEQFF

V: TRBV7-9
J: TRBJ2-1
D: TRBD1
size: many
DNA: TGTGCCAGCGACGAAAGGGGGACAGTCAACAATGAGCAGTTCTTC
CDR3: CASDERGTVNNEQFF

V: TRBV7-2
J: TRBJ1-4
D: .
size: few
DNA: TGTGCCAGCAGCTTAGGGTCAGGGGAAAAACTGTTTTTT
CDR3: CASSLGSGEKLFF

V: TRBV2
J: TRBJ2-4
D: TRBD2
size: few
DNA: TGTGCCAGCAATGTCCGCGGGGGGCCCGAAAACATTCAGTACTTC
CDR3: CASNVRGGPENIQYF

V: TRBV5-1
J: TRBJ2-1
D: .
size: .
DNA: TGCGCCAGCAGCTTGGCCGGGACGGAGTACAATGAGCAGTTCTTC
CDR3: CASSLAGTEYNEQFF

V: TRBV18
J: TRBJ1-5
D: .
size: .
DNA: TGTGCCAGCTCACGCGACCGCACAGGGAGTGGTCAGCCCCAGCATTTT
CDR3: CASSRDRTGSGQPQHF

V: TRBV5-1
J: TRBJ1-6
D: .
size: .
DNA: TGCGCCAGCAGCCGAGAACCAACAGGGACCAATTCACCCCTCCACTTT
CDR3: CASSREPTGTNSPLHF

V: TRBV6-2/TRBV6-3
J: TRBJ1-5
D: .
size: few
DNA: TGTGCCAGCAGTTTGCCCTGGGGTCAGCCCCAGCATTTT
CDR3: CASSLPWGQPQHF

V: TRBV6-5
J: TRBJ2-7
D: TRBD1
size: few
DNA: TGTGCCAGCAGTGTTTCAGGGGGAAGCTACGAGCAGTACTTC
CDR3: CASSVSGGSYEQYF

V: TRBV7-2
J: TRBJ2-2
D: .
size: .
DNA: TGTGCCAGCAGCTTAGCTACCGGGGAGCTGTTTTTT
CDR3: CASSLATGELFF

V: TRBV4-2
J: TRBJ2-3
D: .
size: .
DNA: TGTGCCAGCAGCCAAGATTCAAGCACAGATACGCAGTATTTT
CDR3: CASSQDSSTDTQYF

V: TRBV2
J: TRBJ2-2
D: TRBD1
size: many
DNA: TGTGCCAGTTCGCGACAGGGGCCAAGGGTCGGGGAGCTGTTTTTT
CDR3: CASSRQGPRVGELFF

V: TRBV5-1
J: TRBJ1-5
D: .
size: many
DNA: TGCGCCCAGTGGGAGGGAGCTCATCAGCCCCAGCATTTT
CDR3: CAQWEGAHQPQHF

V: TRBV11-2
J: TRBJ2-5
D: TRBD2
size: few
DNA: TGTGCCAGCAGCTTAGTAGCGGGGGGGCCGGGGGAGACCCAGTACTTC
CDR3: CASSLVAGGPGETQYF

V: TRBV10-3
J: TRBJ2-3
D: TRBD2
size: .
DNA: TGTGCCATCAGTTACCAGGGACTAGCGCGACCTACAGATACGCAGTATTTT
CDR3: CAISYQGLARPTDTQYF

V: TRBV9
J: TRBJ2-1
D: .
size: few
DNA: TGTGCCAGCAGCGTAGCGGCGGGGAGCTCCTACAATGAGCAGTTCTTC
CDR3: CASSVAAGSSYNEQFF

V: TRBV14
J: TRBJ1-2
D: TRBD1
size: few
DNA: TGTGCCAGCAGCCGCACCGGGACAGGGGGCCCACTCTATGGCTACACCTTC
CDR3: CASSRTGTGGPLYGYTF

V: TRBV5-1
J: TRBJ2-1
D: .
size: few
DNA: TGCGCCAGCAGTCTGTTATCCGAGCAGTTCTTC
CDR3: CASSLLSEQFF

V: TRBV19
J: TRBJ1-2
D: .
size: few
DNA: TGTGCCAGTAGTGGCCGGACGGGAAACTATGGCTACACCTTC
CDR3: CASSGRTGNYGYTF

V: TRBV5-1
J: TRBJ2-6
D: .
size: .
DNA: TGCGCCAGCAGGGACGCCGTGACCGGGGCCAACGTCCTGACTTTC
CDR3: CASRDAVTGANVLTF